The 2 T cell receptor beta chains in this list originate from one sample, sequenced in a study of graft-versus-host responses after intestinal transplantation. TCRdb's table, derived via immunoSEQ multiplex PCR, lists solely in-frame clones and lacks some. Among tens of thousands of clones listed, approximately 92% were seen once. No antigen has been identified for these receptors. The sample consisted of unstimulated CD4+ T cells sorted from spleen or lymph node cells, taken before intestinal transplant. The source is a human donor who received an intestinal transplant.

This rearrangement joins TRBV5-1 to TRBJ2-2; 9 nucleotides line up with TRBD1. Germline values: CDR1 SGHRS, CDR2 YFSETQ. The ends lost 4 bases at V and 2 bases at J; junction bases unmatched: 3. The CDR3 loop spans 15 amino acids. The CDR3 sequence: CASSTGQGNTGELFF. The CDR3 region has the DNA TGCGCCAGCAGCACGGGACAGGGAAACACCGGGGAGCTGTTTTTT.

The chain uses TRBV18 and TRBJ1-4; TRBD1 agrees at 9 bases. This CDR3 spans 14 amino acids. Germline assignment: CDR1 KGHSH and CDR2 LQKENI. The junction had 4 bases not matched to a gene; V was cut back by 6 bases and J by 5 bases. Here the CDR3 reads CASSPDRGNEKLFF. CDR3 DNA: TGTGCCAGCTCTCCGGACAGGGGAAATGAAAAACTGTTTTTT.